A single sample gave rise to the 24 T cell receptor beta chains below, sequenced in a study of technical replicates of blood from a few donors. TCRdb's copy holds only in-frame clones and misses some; the assay was immunoSEQ multiplex PCR. The sample consists of over 85,000 clones, about 94% of them appearing once. The material sequenced was T cells isolated from PBMCs. The receptor set was obtained from a human donor in good health.

Only a few counts were recorded for this clone. The chain has TRBV2 and TRBJ1-2; D might be TRBD1 (6 bases). The CDR3 has 13 amino acids. Germline V lookup: CDR1 SNHLY, CDR2 FYNNEI. The V and J ends lost 7 bases and 7 bases respectively, with 16 bases between them. The CDR3 DNA is TGTGCCAGCACCCGCACGGGGGGCTCTGGCTACACCTTC. Protein: CASTRTGGSGYTF.

The V and J genes are TRBV27 and TRBJ2-1; 8 positions match TRBD2. Germline values: CDR1 MNHEY, CDR2 SMNVEV (reference sequence). CDR3 length: 15 residues. V shed 3 bases, J shed 6 bases, and the junction held 7 bases outside the gene matches. In DNA form, the CDR3 reads TGTGCCAGCAGTTTCCTCGGGACTAGTGGCAATGAGCAGTTCTTC. Translating gives CASSFLGTSGNEQFF.

The J gene is TRBJ2-7, the V gene TRBV28; 9 positions match TRBD2. Germline CDR1 and CDR2: MDHEN and SYDVKM. The V segment lost 2 bases and the J segment 0 bases; nucleotides outside the gene matches: 5. This CDR3 is built from 16 residues. CDR3 sequence (DNA): TGTGCCAGCAGTTTACTGAGTAGCGGGAGCTCCTACGAGCAGTACTTC. Its translation is CASSLLSSGSSYEQYF.

V and J are TRBV19 and TRBJ2-1; D is perhaps TRBD2 (5 bases). CDR3 length: 17 residues. The germline gives CDR1 LNHDA, CDR2 SQIVND (reference sequence). Trimming took off 5 bases at V and 6 bases at J, with 23 bases between the two ends. CDR3 in amino acids: CASSSHSELTRRNEQFF. The CDR3 region has the DNA TGTGCCAGTAGTTCCCATAGCGAGCTTACTCGGCGCAATGAGCAGTTCTTC.

The chain combines TRBV5-1 with TRBJ2-7, with D possibly matching TRBD1 (5 bases). This CDR3 has 14 residues. The V end lost 0 bases, the J end lost 6 bases, and 13 bases lay between the germline ends. The germline V gene encodes CDR1 SGHRS and CDR2 YFSETQ. DNA for the CDR3: TGCGCCAGCAGCTTGGCCGGCAGGGTGGGCGAGCAGTACTTC. Translating it yields CASSLAGRVGEQYF.

V gene TRBV10-2 combines with J gene TRBJ2-1; 11 bases are shared with TRBD2. V lost 7 bases, J lost 4 bases, and 9 bases stayed unmatched. The CDR3 is made up of 16 amino acids. Germline loops: CDR1 WSHSY, CDR2 SAAADI. The CDR3, as DNA: TGCGCCAGCATCATGATAGCGGGAGGGGGGTACAATGAGCAGTTCTTC. This codes for CASIMIAGGGYNEQFF.

CDR3 in DNA: TGTGCCAGCAGTACGGAGGGCGAGCAGTACTTC. Encoded protein: CASSTEGEQYF. The chain combines TRBV6-1 with TRBJ2-7; possibly TRBD2 for D (6 bases). The V end lost 5 bases, the J end lost 6 bases, and 8 bases lay between the germline ends. This CDR3 comprises 11 residues. Germline CDR1 MNHNS, CDR2 SASEGT.

The gene calls are TRBV4-1 and TRBJ1-2; 7 nucleotides match TRBD1. Germline assignment: CDR1 MGHRA and CDR2 YSYEKL. V shed 0 bases and J 8 bases; nucleotides not matched to a gene: 6. CDR3 length: 14 amino acids. The CDR3: CASSQDLGGIGYTF. The CDR3, as DNA: TGCGCCAGCAGCCAAGATCTAGGGGGCATCGGCTACACCTTC.

The chain uses TRBV11-2 and TRBJ2-1; 8 nucleotides align to TRBD2. Per germline, CDR1 SGHAT and CDR2 FQNNGV. The CDR3 covers 13 residues. V dropped 2 bases and J dropped 9; count of bases not matched to a gene: 3. CDR3 DNA: TGTGCCAGCAGCTTACAGCGGGAGAGTGAGCAGTTCTTC. The encoded protein is CASSLQRESEQFF.

The chain employs TRBV14 and TRBJ2-2; 8 positions match TRBD1. Per germline, CDR1 SGHDN and CDR2 FVKESK. The CDR3 extends over 15 amino acids. V trimming: 3 bases; J trimming: 2 bases; junction bases outside the gene matches: 2. CDR3 nucleotide sequence: TGTGCCAGCAGCCATGGACAGGGTAACACCGGGGAGCTGTTTTTT. Translating it yields CASSHGQGNTGELFF. The full variable domain, its missing parts supplied by reference TRBV14 and TRBJ2-2, is EAGVTQFPSHSVIEKGQTVTLRCDPISGHDNLYWYRRVMGKEIKFLLHFVKESKQDESGMPNNRFLAERTGGTYSTLKVQPAELEDSGVYFCASSHGQGNTGELFFGEGSRLTVL.

This clone was observed once. The chain combines TRBV5-6 with TRBJ2-3; TRBD2 aligns across 13 bases. The CDR3 is made up of 15 amino acids. Germline CDR1 reads SGHDT; CDR2 reads YYEEEE. Unmatched junction bases numbered 4, after V lost 5 bases and J lost 4 bases. The CDR3 coding sequence is TGTGCCAGCAGTTGGACTAGCGGGAGCGCAGATACGCAGTATTTT. Its translation is CASSWTSGSADTQYF.

The chain uses TRBV5-3 and TRBJ1-1; D is perhaps TRBD1 (6 bases). TRBV5-3 counts as an open reading frame of uncertain function. The CDR3 runs to 14 residues. V shed 0 bases and J shed 5 bases, with 11 bases lying between them. CDR3 coding DNA: TGTGCCAGAAGCTTGGGTACAGGGTGTACTGAAGCTTTCTTT. Its protein is CARSLGTGCTEAFF.

The chain uses TRBV7-2 and TRBJ2-3; 12 positions agree with TRBD1. Germline assignment: CDR1 SGHTA and CDR2 FQGNSA. Germline trimming cut 2 bases from V and 5 bases from J; bases unmatched to any gene: 11. The CDR3 length is 18 residues. The CDR3: CASSLLTGTGGLGDTQYF. In DNA form, the CDR3 reads TGTGCCAGCAGCTTATTAACCGGGACAGGGGGCCTGGGAGATACGCAGTATTTT. Looking up the rest from reference TRBV7-2 and TRBJ2-3 gives the full variable domain: GAGVSQSPSNKVTEKGKDVELRCDPISGHTALYWYRQSLGQGLEFLIYFQGNSAPDKSGLPSDRFSAERTGGSVSTLTIQRTQQEDSAVYLCASSLLTGTGGLGDTQYFGPGTRLTVL.

The genes are TRBV10-3 and TRBJ1-1; D is unclear. V dropped 0 bases and J dropped 5 bases, with 10 bases sitting between them. The germline V gene encodes CDR1 ENHRY and CDR2 SYGVKD. The CDR3 runs 14 residues. For the CDR3, the DNA is TGTGCCATCAGTGAGTCTAGGAGAGAGACTGAAGCTTTCTTT. Protein: CAISESRRETEAFF.

This clone was counted once. The rearrangement joins TRBV11-2 to TRBJ2-4; 7 nucleotides match TRBD2. V lost 5 bases and J lost 6; bases outside the gene matches: 10. Per germline, CDR1 SGHAT and CDR2 FQNNGV. The CDR3 runs to 15 residues. Here the CDR3 reads CASSLVWGEGNIQYF. CDR3 in DNA: TGTGCCAGCAGCCTAGTATGGGGGGAGGGAAACATTCAGTACTTC.

The chain employs TRBV29-1 and TRBJ2-1; 13 nucleotides line up with TRBD2. The CDR3 loop spans 14 amino acids. CDR1 SQVTM and CDR2 ANQGSEA come from the germline V gene. Trimming took 3 bases from V and 9 from J; bases not matched to a gene: 5. CDR3 DNA: TGCAGCGTTGAGGAGGGACTAGCGGGATTTGAGCAGTTCTTC. Translation gives CSVEEGLAGFEQFF.

The V and J genes are TRBV30 and TRBJ1-3; D gene ambiguous. The CDR3 totals 13 residues. Germline V CDR1 and CDR2: GTSNPN, SVGIG (reference sequence). Trimming removed 5 bases from V and 0 bases from J, with 8 bases in between. DNA for the CDR3: TGTGCCTGGTTTCTGTACTCTGGAAACACCATATATTTT. Its protein product is CAWFLYSGNTIYF.

The rearrangement joins TRBV30 to TRBJ2-7; 7 positions match TRBD1. Germline trimming cut 3 bases from V and 3 bases from J; bases unmatched to any gene: 5. CDR3 length equals 13 residues. The germline CDR1 and CDR2 sequences are GTSNPN and SVGIG (reference sequence). CDR3 sequence: CAWRTQGIYEQYF. The CDR3 nucleotides are TGTGCCTGGAGAACACAGGGGATCTACGAGCAGTACTTC.

V gene TRBV9 combines with J gene TRBJ1-5; 11 bases match TRBD1. The CDR3 consists of 15 residues. V dropped 3 bases and J dropped 7; count of bases not matched to a gene: 6. The germline CDR1 and CDR2 sequences are SGDLS and YYNGEE. The CDR3, as DNA: TGTGCCAGCAGCGCTGGGACAGGGGGGTGGCAGCCCCAGCATTTT. This encodes CASSAGTGGWQPQHF.

The rearrangement links TRBV6-1 to TRBJ1-1; D remains ambiguous. The CDR3 spans 11 residues. Germline lookup yields CDR1 MNHNS and CDR2 SASEGT. V shed 3 bases and J shed 6 bases, with 5 bases lying between them. This CDR3 is CASSESSEAFF. In DNA form, the CDR3 reads TGTGCCAGCAGTGAGTCCTCTGAAGCTTTCTTT.

The rearrangement links TRBV11-2 to TRBJ1-1; D gene ambiguous. This CDR3 contains 13 residues. Germline V lookup: CDR1 SGHAT, CDR2 FQNNGV. V lost 0 bases to trimming and J lost 3 bases, with 5 bases between them. For the CDR3, the DNA is TGTGCCAGCAGCTTAGAACGGGACACTGAAGCTTTCTTT. Amino acids: CASSLERDTEAFF.

This chain links TRBV27 with TRBJ2-2, with TRBD2 matching 8 bases. The CDR3 spans 14 residues. In germline, CDR1 is MNHEY, CDR2 SMNVEV (reference sequence). Germline trimming cut 9 bases from V and 8 bases from J; bases unmatched to any gene: 11. CDR3 coding DNA: TGTGCCAGTACTTGGGCGGGAGGATCTGGGGAGCTGTTTTTT. Protein product: CASTWAGGSGELFF.

This chain joins TRBV27 and TRBJ1-2, with D maybe TRBD1 (5 bases). The CDR3 loop spans 15 amino acids. Germline V gene data show CDR1 as MNHEY and CDR2 as SMNVEV (reference sequence). The germline V and J ends were trimmed by 3 bases and 0 bases, with 11 bases remaining between them. The CDR3 bases are TGTGCCAGCAGTTTCCCAGGGATGTCTAACTATGGCTACACCTTC. It is translated as CASSFPGMSNYGYTF.

This chain uses TRBV5-6 with TRBJ2-7, with 8 positions matching TRBD1. The CDR3 sequence is 15 residues long. Germline assignment: CDR1 SGHDT and CDR2 YYEEEE. Trimming cost V 0 bases and J 5 bases; bases outside gene matches: 7. Here the CDR3 reads CASSLDGQGFHEQYF. The CDR3 coding sequence is TGTGCCAGCAGCTTGGACGGACAGGGCTTTCACGAGCAGTACTTC.